The 8 T cell receptor beta chains listed next were all sequenced from one sample in a study of shared T cell receptors in the human thymus. Libraries were prepared by immunoSEQ multiplex PCR; TCRdb keeps only in-frame clonotypes and omits some of them. The data show about 380,000 clones, with more than 85% seen just once and 0.015% to 0.02% held by the top ten. The source material was thymocytes. Every receptor here comes from a human donor.

This sequence joins TRBV4-3 and TRBJ2-1; 12 nucleotides align to TRBD2. CDR1 is LGHNA, CDR2 YSLEER, per germline. The J segment lost 9 bases and the V segment lost 4 bases, leaving 16 bases of the junction unmatched. The CDR3 consists of 18 residues. CDR3 loop: CASSPIRRLAGEHGEQFF. The DNA of the CDR3 is TGCGCCAGCAGCCCGATTCGGCGACTAGCGGGAGAACACGGTGAGCAGTTCTTC.

In this sample, this clone turned up once. This CDR3 is CASSLGLDRGDCSYEQYF. CDR3 DNA: TGTGCCAGCAGCTTGGGACTGGACAGGGGAGATTGCTCCTACGAGCAGTACTTC. The rearrangement uses TRBV5-6 and TRBJ2-7; 9 bases line up with TRBD1. The CDR3 is made up of 18 amino acids. Germline values: CDR1 SGHDT, CDR2 YYEEEE. V was clipped by 0 bases and J by 0 bases; unmatched bases: 10.

This sequence joins TRBV28 and TRBJ2-2; unclear D gene. Germline CDR1 and CDR2: MDHEN and SYDVKM. The CDR3 is 15 amino acids. The V gene lost 4 bases and the J gene lost 2 bases, with 11 bases spanning the gap. The CDR3 nucleotides read TGTGCCAGCAGTTCGCCTCTGGACAACACCGGGGAGCTGTTTTTT. Encoded protein: CASSSPLDNTGELFF.

This clone occurred a few times. The chain uses TRBV19 and TRBJ1-5; D remains ambiguous. The CDR3 consists of 14 residues. From germline, CDR1 is LNHDA and CDR2 SQIVND (reference sequence). The V end lost 3 bases, the J end lost 4 bases, and 10 bases lay between the germline ends. CDR3 bases: TGTGCCAGTAGTATCTTACAGTTAAATCAGCCCCAGCATTTT. This translates into CASSILQLNQPQHF.

This clone was observed once. The V gene is TRBV28, the J gene TRBJ2-7, with D perhaps matching TRBD1 (6 bases). Germline V gene lookup returns CDR1 MDHEN and CDR2 SYDVKM. Trimming stripped 4 bases from V and 7 bases from J, with 23 bases between. This CDR3 is 16 amino acids long. The CDR3 sequence is CASSCGRGGQGIEQYF. Here the CDR3 DNA reads TGTGCCAGCAGTTGTGGTCGTGGGGGCCAGGGGATAGAGCAGTACTTC.

The chain carries TRBV7-9 and TRBJ2-7; tentative D call: TRBD1 (5 bases). With 5 bases removed from V and 3 bases from J, the gap between germline ends came to 17 bases. Germline V CDR1 and CDR2: SEHNR, FQNEAQ (reference sequence). The CDR3 has 15 amino acids. This chain's CDR3 is CASSLGDLGIYEQYF. Here the CDR3 DNA reads TGTGCCAGCAGCCTAGGGGATTTAGGGATCTACGAGCAGTACTTC.

The rearrangement joins TRBV28 to TRBJ2-2, with unresolved D. Germline values: CDR1 MDHEN, CDR2 SYDVKM. There are 14 residues in the CDR3. V dropped 2 bases and J dropped 1 base, with 5 bases sitting between them. The CDR3 region has the DNA TGTGCCAGCAGTTTAAACGGGAACACCGGGGAGCTGTTTTTT. Its translation is CASSLNGNTGELFF. Together with reference TRBV28 and TRBJ2-2, the CDR3 gives the full variable domain: DVKVTQSSRYLVKRTGEKVFLECVQDMDHENMFWYRQDPGLGLRLIYFSYDVKMKEKGDIPEGYSVSREKKERFSLILESASTNQTSMYLCASSLNGNTGELFFGEGSRLTVL.

The chain uses TRBV27 and TRBJ2-7; TRBD2 matches at 10 bases. The trim removed 5 bases at V and 4 bases at J, leaving 11 bases unmatched. This CDR3 contains 16 residues. Germline-derived CDR1 and CDR2 are MNHEY and SMNVEV (reference sequence). The CDR3 is CASSQEREGRVYEQYF. The CDR3 DNA follows: TGTGCCAGCAGTCAAGAGCGGGAGGGCCGGGTGTACGAGCAGTACTTC.